By sample share, the clone carrying this TCR beta chain is medium-sized (0.01 to 0.1%). The data were obtained in a study of blood T cell repertoires in COVID-19. Study details: Samples of COVID-19 (acute and convalescent) were obtained from the United States, Italy and Spain. From T cells, B-cell-depleted T cells, or PBMCs came the material, which was cDNA or gDNA.

Authors' methods: Estimation of nucleated cell counts was performed using reference gene primer amplification. This table comes from immunoSEQ multiplex PCR, and its TCRdb copy is limited to in-frame clones, with some not included. V, J and clone size are taken as reported in that table, and D and trimming were inferred from the DNA itself. The table lists about 22,000 clones, around 83% of them singletons. Sequenced: peripheral blood. The receptor comes from a man aged 70-80 years with acute or convalescent COVID-19.

The chain's CDR3 is CASSISGSLYEQFF. The CDR3 DNA follows: TGTGCCAGTAGTATTAGCGGGAGTCTCTATGAGCAGTTCTTC. The V gene is TRBV19, the J gene TRBJ2-1, with 9 nucleotides matching TRBD2. V was clipped by 3 bases and J by 8 bases; unmatched bases: 5. The CDR3 has 14 residues. Germline values: CDR1 LNHDA, CDR2 SQIVND (reference sequence).